The rows below give T cell receptor beta chains drawn from one sample of a study of Ad26.COV2.S vaccination and SARS-CoV-2 variants. Profiled with immunoSEQ multiplex PCR; TCRdb holds only in-frame clones, not every one. This table holds 180,000 or so clones, around 90% found once. The sample was peripheral blood, taken after recovery from COVID-19. The receptors were sampled from a human donor who had recovered from COVID-19. CDR3s include the opening cysteine and the closing phenylalanine or tryptophan. A D gene is named only where the DNA matches it firmly. Clone size is shown for a subset of rows, as once, few, many or a class of expanded clone.

>TRBJ2-2|TRBV4-1|once|.
CASSRLENTGELFF
TGCGCCAGCAGCCGACTAGAGAACACCGGGGAGCTGTTTTTT
>TRBJ2-5|TRBV7-7|.|.
CASSSSLARQETQYF
TGTGCCAGCAGCTCCAGTCTAGCGCGACAAGAGACCCAGTACTTC
>TRBJ2-3|TRBV5-4|.|TRBD2
CASSSSGDSTDTQYF
TGTGCCAGCAGCTCTAGCGGAGATAGCACAGATACGCAGTATTTT
>TRBJ2-7|TRBV5-4|.|TRBD2
CASSLDAGVEEQYF
TGTGCCAGCAGCTTGGATGCGGGAGTTGAGGAGCAGTACTTC
>TRBJ2-4|TRBV6-5|once|.
CASSSAGQGNIQYF
TGTGCCAGCAGTTCTGCGGGGCAAGGAAACATTCAGTACTTC
>TRBJ2-1|TRBV5-6|.|TRBD2
CASSRLAGGHQFF
TGTGCCAGCAGCCGACTAGCGGGAGGGCATCAGTTCTTC
>TRBJ2-3|TRBV10-3|.|.
CAISEGPGQYTDTQYF
TGTGCCATCAGTGAGGGGCCAGGGCAGTATACAGATACGCAGTATTTT
>TRBJ2-7|TRBV7-3|.|TRBD2
CASRAGGSGEQYF
TGTGCCAGCAGGGCGGGGGGCTCTGGGGAGCAGTACTTC
>TRBJ1-1|TRBV6-1|.|.
CASSESRGLEAFF
TGTGCCAGCAGTGAATCCAGGGGCCTTGAAGCTTTCTTT
>TRBJ2-7|TRBV7-9|.|TRBD2
CASSLGLAGGFEQYF
TGTGCCAGCAGCTTGGGACTAGCGGGGGGGTTCGAGCAGTACTTC
>TRBJ1-3|TRBV3-1/TRBV3-2|.|TRBD1
CASRDRRSGNTIYF
TGTGCCTCTAGGGACAGGAGGAGTGGAAACACCATATATTTT
>TRBJ1-1|TRBV9|.|.
CASSVAGTGGDTEAFF
TGTGCCAGCAGCGTAGCCGGGACGGGAGGGGACACTGAAGCTTTCTTT
>TRBJ1-1|TRBV10-3|.|.
CAIRSDTEAFF
TGTGCCATCCGATCCGACACTGAAGCTTTCTTT
>TRBJ2-3|TRBV5-4|.|.
CASSARTDTQYF
TGTGCCAGCAGCGCCCGCACAGATACGCAGTATTTT
>TRBJ2-1|TRBV9|once|.
CASSVGGNNEQFF
TGTGCCAGCAGCGTAGGCGGGAACAATGAGCAGTTCTTC
>TRBJ2-1|TRBV11-2|.|.
CASSSLPGDYNEQFF
TGTGCCAGCAGCTCCCTCCCGGGGGACTACAATGAGCAGTTCTTC
>TRBJ2-1|TRBV5-4|.|TRBD2
CASSNGLAKPEQFF
TGTGCCAGCAGCAATGGACTAGCCAAACCTGAGCAGTTCTTC
>TRBJ1-1|TRBV10-3|.|.
CAISELQGNTEAFF
TGTGCCATCAGTGAATTGCAGGGGAACACTGAAGCTTTCTTT
>TRBJ1-1|TRBV9|.|TRBD1
CASSAGTVNTEAFF
TGTGCCAGCAGCGCAGGGACAGTTAACACTGAAGCTTTCTTT
>TRBJ2-7|TRBV7-9|.|.
CASSLVRGGPLDYEQYF
TGTGCCAGCAGCTTAGTAAGGGGGGGCCCCCTCGACTACGAGCAGTACTTC
>TRBJ1-4|TRBV6-5|.|TRBD1
CASSYSTTGANEKLFF
TGTGCCAGCAGTTACTCGACGACAGGGGCTAATGAAAAACTGTTTTTT
>TRBJ1-2|TRBV5-1|.|TRBD1
CASSQETGYDYGYTF
TGCGCCAGCAGCCAAGAGACAGGGTATGACTATGGCTACACCTTC
>TRBJ2-7|TRBV3-1/TRBV3-2|few|.
CASSQRGGSLSYEQYF
TGTGCCAGCAGCCAAAGGGGAGGTTCCCTCTCCTACGAGCAGTACTTC
>TRBJ1-1|TRBV7-9|.|.
CASSINTEAFF
TGTGCCAGCAGCATCAACACTGAAGCTTTCTTT
>TRBJ2-3|TRBV7-2|.|.
CASSLALATDTQYF
TGTGCCAGCAGCTTAGCCCTAGCGACAGATACGCAGTATTTT
>TRBJ2-3|TRBV14|.|.
CASSQGLGPSTDTQYF
TGTGCCAGCAGCCAAGGATTGGGACCCAGCACAGATACGCAGTATTTT
>TRBJ1-5|TRBV4-1|.|.
CASSRAGTARGSNQPQHF
TGCGCCAGCAGCCGGGCCGGGACGGCGCGGGGCAGCAATCAGCCCCAGCATTTT
>TRBJ1-5|TRBV7-2|.|.
CASSLEGLLPTQHF
TGTGCCAGCAGCTTAGAAGGCCTCCTCCCAACCCAGCATTTT
>TRBJ2-7|TRBV9|few|TRBD2
CASSVGGGAHEQYF
TGTGCCAGCAGCGTAGGCGGGGGGGCCCACGAGCAGTACTTC
>TRBJ2-3|TRBV20-1|.|.
CSAVARDTQYF
TGCAGTGCTGTAGCTAGAGATACGCAGTATTTT
>TRBJ2-5|TRBV20-1|.|.
CSASMPGRETQYF
TGCAGTGCTAGTATGCCGGGGAGAGAGACCCAGTACTTC
>TRBJ2-7|TRBV19|.|TRBD1
CASSEGQGAGEQYF
TGTGCCAGTAGTGAGGGACAGGGGGCGGGAGAGCAGTACTTC
>TRBJ2-6|TRBV18|.|.
CASSSWATSGANVLTF
TGTGCCAGCTCTTCTTGGGCCACTTCTGGGGCCAACGTCCTGACTTTC
>TRBJ1-3|TRBV7-9|.|.
CASSLSPPNSGNTIYF
TGTGCCAGCAGCTTATCCCCGCCAAACTCTGGAAACACCATATATTTT
>TRBJ1-1|TRBV6-5|.|.
CASSYSVDTEAFF
TGTGCCAGCAGTTACTCGGTAGACACTGAAGCTTTCTTT
>TRBJ1-2|TRBV7-9|.|.
CASSPPGVHYGYTF
TGTGCCAGCAGCCCCCCGGGGGTCCACTATGGCTACACCTTC
>TRBJ2-4|TRBV4-1|.|.
CASSQGGLAKNIQYF
TGCGCCAGCAGCCAAGGGGGGCTAGCCAAAAACATTCAGTACTTC
>TRBJ2-7|TRBV25-1|few|.
CASSSGTWDYEQYF
TGTGCCAGCAGTTCAGGGACTTGGGACTACGAGCAGTACTTC